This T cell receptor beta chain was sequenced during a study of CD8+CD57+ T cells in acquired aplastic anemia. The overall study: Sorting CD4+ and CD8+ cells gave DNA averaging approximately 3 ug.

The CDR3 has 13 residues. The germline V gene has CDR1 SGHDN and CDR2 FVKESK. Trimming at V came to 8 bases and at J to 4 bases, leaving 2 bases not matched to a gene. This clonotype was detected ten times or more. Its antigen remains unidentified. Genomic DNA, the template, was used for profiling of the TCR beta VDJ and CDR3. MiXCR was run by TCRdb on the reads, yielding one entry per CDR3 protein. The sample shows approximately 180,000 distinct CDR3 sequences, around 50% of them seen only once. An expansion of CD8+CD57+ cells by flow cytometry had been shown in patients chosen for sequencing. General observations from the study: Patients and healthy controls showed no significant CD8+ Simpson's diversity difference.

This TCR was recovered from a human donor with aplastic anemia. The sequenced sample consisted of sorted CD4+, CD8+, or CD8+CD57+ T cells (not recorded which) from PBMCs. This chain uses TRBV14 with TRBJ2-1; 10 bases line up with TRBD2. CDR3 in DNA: TGTGCCAGCTCGGGACTAGCGTACAATGAGCAGTTCTTC. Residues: CASSGLAYNEQFF.